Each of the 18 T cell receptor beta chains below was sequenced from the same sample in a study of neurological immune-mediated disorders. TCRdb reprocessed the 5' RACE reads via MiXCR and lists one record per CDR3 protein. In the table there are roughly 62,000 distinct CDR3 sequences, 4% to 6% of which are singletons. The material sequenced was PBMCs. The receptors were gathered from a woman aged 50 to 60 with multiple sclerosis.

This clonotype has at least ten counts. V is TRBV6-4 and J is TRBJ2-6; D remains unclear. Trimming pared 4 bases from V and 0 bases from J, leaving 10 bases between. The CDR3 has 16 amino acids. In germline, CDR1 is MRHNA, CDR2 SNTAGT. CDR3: CASSAEVISGANVLTF. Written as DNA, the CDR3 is TGTGCCAGCAGTGCCGAGGTTATCTCTGGGGCCAACGTCCTGACTTTC.

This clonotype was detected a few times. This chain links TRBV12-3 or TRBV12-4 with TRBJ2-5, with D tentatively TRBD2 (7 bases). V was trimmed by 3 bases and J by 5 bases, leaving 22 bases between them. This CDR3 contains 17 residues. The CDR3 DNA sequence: TGTGCCAGCAGTTTTGGCGGGGGCGGCCGGTCCCGCGAGACCCAGTACTTC. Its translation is CASSFGGGGRSRETQYF.

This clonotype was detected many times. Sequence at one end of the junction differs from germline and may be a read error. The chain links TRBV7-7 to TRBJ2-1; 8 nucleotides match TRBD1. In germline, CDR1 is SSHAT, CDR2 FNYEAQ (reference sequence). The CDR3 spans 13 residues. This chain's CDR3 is CASSESAGGAQFF. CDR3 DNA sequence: TGTGCTAGCAGCGAAAGTGCAGGGGGCGCGCAGTTCTTC. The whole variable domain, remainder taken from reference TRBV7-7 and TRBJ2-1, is GAGVSQSPRYKVTKRGQDVTLRCDPISSHATLYWYQQALGQGPEFLTYFNYEAQPDKSGLPSDRFSAERPEGSISTLTIQRTEQRDSAMYRCASSESAGGAQFFGPGTRLTVL.

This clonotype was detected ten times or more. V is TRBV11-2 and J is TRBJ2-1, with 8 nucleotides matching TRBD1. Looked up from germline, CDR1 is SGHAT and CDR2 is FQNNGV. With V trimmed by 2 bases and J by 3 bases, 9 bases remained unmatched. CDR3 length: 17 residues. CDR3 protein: CASSLNRDRGLYNEQFF. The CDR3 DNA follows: TGTGCCAGCAGCTTAAACCGAGACAGGGGACTCTACAATGAGCAGTTCTTC. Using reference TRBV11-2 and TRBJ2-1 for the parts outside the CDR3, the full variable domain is EAGVAQSPRYKIIEKRQSVAFWCNPISGHATLYWYQQILGQGPKLLIQFQNNGVVDDSQLPKDRFSAERLKGVDSTLKIQPAKLEDSAVYLCASSLNRDRGLYNEQFFGPGTRLTVL.

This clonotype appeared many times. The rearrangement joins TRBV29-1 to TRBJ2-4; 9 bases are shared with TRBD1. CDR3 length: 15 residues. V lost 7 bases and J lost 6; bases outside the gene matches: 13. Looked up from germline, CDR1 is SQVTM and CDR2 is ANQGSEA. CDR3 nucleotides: TGCAGCGCTTTTACAGGGGGCGGTGGACGAAACATTCAGTACTTC. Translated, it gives CSAFTGGGGRNIQYF. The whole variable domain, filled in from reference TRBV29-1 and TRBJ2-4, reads SAVISQKPSRDICQRGTSLTIQCQVDSQVTMMFWYRQQPGQSLTLIATANQGSEATYESGFVIDKFPISRPNLTFSTLTVSNMSPEDSSIYLCSAFTGGGGRNIQYFGAGTRLSVL.

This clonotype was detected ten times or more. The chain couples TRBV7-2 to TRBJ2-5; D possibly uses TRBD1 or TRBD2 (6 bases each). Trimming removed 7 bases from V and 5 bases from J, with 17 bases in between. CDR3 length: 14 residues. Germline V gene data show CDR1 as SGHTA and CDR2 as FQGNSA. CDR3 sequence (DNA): TGTGCCAGCAACCGAGGGGGGTTCGGGGAGACCCAGTACTTC. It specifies CASNRGGFGETQYF. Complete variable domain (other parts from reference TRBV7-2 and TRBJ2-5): GAGVSQSPSNKVTEKGKDVELRCDPISGHTALYWYRQSLGQGLEFLIYFQGNSAPDKSGLPSDRFSAERTGGSVSTLTIQRTQQEDSAVYLCASNRGGFGETQYFGPGTRLLVL.

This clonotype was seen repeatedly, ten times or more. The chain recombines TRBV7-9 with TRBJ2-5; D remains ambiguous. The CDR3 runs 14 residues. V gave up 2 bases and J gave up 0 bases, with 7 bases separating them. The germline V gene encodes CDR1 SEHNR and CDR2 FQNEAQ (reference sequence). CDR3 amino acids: CASSLPDYQETQYF. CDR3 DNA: TGTGCCAGCAGCTTACCCGATTACCAAGAGACCCAGTACTTC. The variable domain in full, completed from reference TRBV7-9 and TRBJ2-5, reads DTGVSQNPRHKITKRGQNVTFRCDPISEHNRLYWYRQTLGQGPEFLTYFQNEAQLEKSRLLSDRFSAERPKGSFSTLEIQRTEQGDSAMYLCASSLPDYQETQYFGPGTRLLVL.

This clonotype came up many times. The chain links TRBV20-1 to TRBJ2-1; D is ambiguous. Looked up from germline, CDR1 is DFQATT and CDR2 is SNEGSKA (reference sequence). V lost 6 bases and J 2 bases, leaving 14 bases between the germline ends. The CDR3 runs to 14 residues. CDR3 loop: CSAVHTWAYNEQFF. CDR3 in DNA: TGCAGTGCGGTACATACCTGGGCCTACAATGAGCAGTTCTTC.

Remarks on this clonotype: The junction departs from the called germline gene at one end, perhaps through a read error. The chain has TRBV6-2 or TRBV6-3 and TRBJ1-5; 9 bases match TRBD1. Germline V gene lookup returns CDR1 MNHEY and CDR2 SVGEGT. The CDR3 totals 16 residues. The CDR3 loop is CASSLALDRGNQPQNF. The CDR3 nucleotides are TGTGCCAGCAGTCTCGCTTTGGACAGGGGAAATCAGCCCCAGAATTTT.

The CDR3 reads CAINVDGIYTEAFF. CDR3 bases: TGTGCCATCAACGTCGACGGTATTTACACTGAAGCTTTCTTT. The genes are TRBV10-3 and TRBJ1-1; the D is unclear. The CDR3 extends over 14 amino acids. CDR1 ENHRY and CDR2 SYGVKD come from the germline V gene. The V end was cut by 7 bases, the J end by 3 bases, with 15 bases between.

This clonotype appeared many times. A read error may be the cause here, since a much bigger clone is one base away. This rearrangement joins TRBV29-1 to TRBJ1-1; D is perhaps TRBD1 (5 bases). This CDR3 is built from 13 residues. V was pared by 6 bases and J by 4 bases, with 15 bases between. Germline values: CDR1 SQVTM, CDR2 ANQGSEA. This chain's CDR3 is CSVLGKGTTEAFF. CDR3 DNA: TGCAGCGTCCTTGGAAAGGGGACCACTGAAGCTTTCTTT. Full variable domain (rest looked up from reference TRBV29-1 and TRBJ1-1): SAVISQKPSRDICQRGTSLTIQCQVDSQVTMMFWYRQQPGQSLTLIATANQGSEATYESGFVIDKFPISRPNLTFSTLTVSNMSPEDSSIYLCSVLGKGTTEAFFGQGTRLTVV.

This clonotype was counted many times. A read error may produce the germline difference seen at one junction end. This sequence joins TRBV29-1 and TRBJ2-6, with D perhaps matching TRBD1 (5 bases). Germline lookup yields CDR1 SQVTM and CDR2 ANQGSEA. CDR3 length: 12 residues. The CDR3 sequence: CSVLSGAKVLTF. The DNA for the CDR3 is TGCAGCGTTCTCTCTGGGGCCAAAGTCCTGACTTTC. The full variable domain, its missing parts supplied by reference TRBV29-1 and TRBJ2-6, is SAVISQKPSRDICQRGTSLTIQCQVDSQVTMMFWYRQQPGQSLTLIATANQGSEATYESGFVIDKFPISRPNLTFSTLTVSNMSPEDSSIYLCSVLSGAKVLTFGAGSRLTVL.

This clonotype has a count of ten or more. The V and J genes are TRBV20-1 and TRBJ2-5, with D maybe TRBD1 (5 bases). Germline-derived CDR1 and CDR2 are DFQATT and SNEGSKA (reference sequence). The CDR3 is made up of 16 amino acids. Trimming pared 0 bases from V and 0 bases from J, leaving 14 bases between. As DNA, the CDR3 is TGCAGTGCTAGAGATCATAGGCGGACAAACCAAGAGACCCAGTACTTC. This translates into CSARDHRRTNQETQYF.

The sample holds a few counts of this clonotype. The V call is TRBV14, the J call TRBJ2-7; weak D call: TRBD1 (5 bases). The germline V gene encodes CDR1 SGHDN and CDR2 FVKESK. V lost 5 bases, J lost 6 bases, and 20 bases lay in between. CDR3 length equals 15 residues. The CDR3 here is CASSFLAGSGGEQYF. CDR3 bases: TGTGCCAGCAGCTTCCTCGCAGGGTCGGGCGGCGAGCAGTACTTC.

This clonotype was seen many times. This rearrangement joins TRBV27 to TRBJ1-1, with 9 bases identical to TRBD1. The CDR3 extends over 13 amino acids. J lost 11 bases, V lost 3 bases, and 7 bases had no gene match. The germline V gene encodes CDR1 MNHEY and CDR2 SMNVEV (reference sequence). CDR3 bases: TGTGCCAGCAGTTTCCCCGGACAGGGGTCCGCTTTCTTT. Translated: CASSFPGQGSAFF.

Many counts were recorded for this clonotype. The CDR3, as DNA: TGCGCCAGCAGCCCAGATTGGGGAGGGAACTATGGCTACACCTTC. This gives the protein CASSPDWGGNYGYTF. The genes are TRBV4-3 and TRBJ1-2; D not resolved. The CDR3 covers 15 residues. Germline values: CDR1 LGHNA, CDR2 YSLEER. V was clipped by 4 bases and J by 2 bases, with 14 bases between them.

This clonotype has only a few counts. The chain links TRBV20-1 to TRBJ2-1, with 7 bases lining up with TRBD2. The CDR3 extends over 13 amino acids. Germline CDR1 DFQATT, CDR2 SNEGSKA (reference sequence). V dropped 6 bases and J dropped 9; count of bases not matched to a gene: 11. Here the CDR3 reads CSASWTRGGEQFF. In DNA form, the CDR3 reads TGCAGTGCCTCGTGGACTAGAGGTGGTGAGCAGTTCTTC.

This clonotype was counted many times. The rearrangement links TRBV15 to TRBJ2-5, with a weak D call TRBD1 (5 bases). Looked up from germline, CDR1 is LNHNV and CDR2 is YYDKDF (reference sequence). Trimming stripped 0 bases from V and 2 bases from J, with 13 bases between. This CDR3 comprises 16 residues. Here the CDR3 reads CATSRDLRGDQETQYF. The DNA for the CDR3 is TGTGCCACCAGCAGAGATCTAAGGGGCGATCAAGAGACCCAGTACTTC.